The rows below give T cell receptor beta chains drawn from one sample of a study of PD-1 blockade in classical Hodgkin lymphoma. Some clones are missing from TCRdb's copy, which holds only in-frame ones; the method was immunoSEQ multiplex PCR. This table holds about 90,000 clones, 80% to 95% found once. This material consisted of peripheral blood mononuclear cells (PBMCs), taken before the second cycle of nivolumab. The receptors were sampled from a human donor with classical Hodgkin lymphoma. The CDR3 runs from the conserved cysteine through the conserved F or W. The D gene is left open where the match is weak. Not every row has a clone size; where given, it reads once, few, many or a size class.

j_call d_call clone_size v_call cdr3_aa cdr3_nt
TRBJ2-7 TRBD2 NA TRBV19 CASSAPKAGAPYEQYF TGTGCCAGTAGTGCCCCTAAAGCGGGAGCACCCTACGAGCAGTACTTC
TRBJ2-2 NA NA TRBV23-1 CASSHPPYTGELFF TGCGCCAGCAGTCATCCCCCCTACACCGGGGAGCTGTTTTTT
TRBJ2-2 NA NA TRBV10-3 CATLISSTGELFF TGTGCCACCCTAATATCCAGCACCGGGGAGCTGTTTTTT
TRBJ1-4 NA NA TRBV28 CASSPGTNREKLFF TGTGCCAGCAGCCCCGGGACGAATAGAGAAAAACTGTTTTTT
TRBJ1-1 NA NA TRBV10-3 CAIRSGGDMNTEAFF TGTGCCATCAGGTCGGGCGGAGACATGAACACTGAAGCTTTCTTT
TRBJ2-2 TRBD2 NA TRBV30 CAWSDLAGGELFF TGTGCCTGGAGTGATCTAGCGGGCGGGGAGCTGTTTTTT
TRBJ2-5 TRBD2 NA TRBV6-5 CASSPGLQETQYF TGTGCCAGCAGCCCGGGACTACAAGAGACCCAGTACTTC
TRBJ2-7 NA NA TRBV5-1 CASSGGRERLDEQYF TGCGCCAGCAGCGGGGGGCGGGAGCGTCTAGACGAGCAGTACTTC
TRBJ2-1 TRBD2 few TRBV7-8 CASSRRTSGRSATNFEQFF TGTGCCAGCAGCAGACGGACTAGCGGGAGATCAGCGACAAACTTTGAGCAGTTCTTC
TRBJ1-1 TRBD1 NA TRBV6-4 CASSDWIRDRRKNTEAFF TGTGCCAGCAGTGACTGGATCCGGGACAGGAGGAAGAACACTGAAGCTTTCTTT
TRBJ1-5 NA NA TRBV19 CASSIPVPYQPQHF TGTGCCAGTAGTATCCCTGTGCCTTATCAGCCCCAGCATTTT
TRBJ2-5 TRBD2 NA TRBV6-5 CASSYEAGGYETQYF TGTGCCAGCAGTTACGAGGCGGGAGGGTATGAGACCCAGTACTTC
TRBJ2-4 NA few TRBV4-1 CASSQDLSIGPKNIQYF TGCGCCAGCAGCCAAGATCTCTCCATAGGCCCCAAAAACATTCAGTACTTC
TRBJ2-7 NA NA TRBV28 CASRIAASYEQYF TGTGCCAGCAGGATAGCGGCATCCTACGAGCAGTACTTC
TRBJ2-7 NA NA TRBV5-1 CASSLEDQLSHEQYF TGCGCCAGCAGCTTGGAAGACCAGCTCAGCCACGAGCAGTACTTC
TRBJ2-5 TRBD2 NA TRBV18 CASCQTSYQETQYF TGTGCCAGCTGTCAGACTAGCTACCAAGAGACCCAGTACTTC